Here is one T cell receptor beta chain with its context. Trimming cost V 4 bases and J 1 base; bases outside gene matches: 3. Germline CDR1 and CDR2: SGHNT and YYREEE (reference sequence). The CDR3 contains 14 residues. This sample was included in a study of blood T cell repertoires in COVID-19. Repertoires were generated with immunoSEQ multiplex PCR, while TCRdb's copy carries only in-frame clones and drops some. The sample carries approximately 76,000 clones, approximately 86% recorded once. The sample was peripheral blood. The rearrangement uses TRBV5-4 and TRBJ2-5, with TRBD2 matching over 8 bases. The receptor comes from a woman aged 55-70 years with acute or convalescent COVID-19. In DNA form, the CDR3 reads TGTGCCAGCAGCAGTCTAGCGGGCCAAGAGACCCAGTACTTC. Protein sequence: CASSSLAGQETQYF.